The 2 T cell receptor beta chains below all came from one sample that was sequenced in a study of blood T cell repertoires in COVID-19. TCRdb's copy holds only in-frame clones and misses some; the assay was immunoSEQ multiplex PCR. The data hold under 500,000 clones, with more than 80% observed a single time. The sequencing sample was made of PBMCs or T cells enriched from blood (not recorded which). The receptors were sampled from a man aged 25 to 40 who had recovered from COVID-19.

The J gene is TRBJ1-2, the V gene TRBV30, with no clear D. V dropped 6 bases and J dropped 5 bases, with 10 bases sitting between them. The CDR3 loop spans 11 amino acids. Germline CDR1 GTSNPN, CDR2 SVGIG (reference sequence). CDR3 loop: CACGVRYGYTF. CDR3 in DNA: TGTGCCTGCGGGGTGCGGTATGGCTACACCTTC.

V gene TRBV6-5 combines with J gene TRBJ2-2; TRBD1 agrees at 9 bases. The CDR3 length is 16 residues. J was trimmed by 4 bases and V by 4 bases; bases with no gene match: 7. Looked up from germline, CDR1 is MNHEY and CDR2 is SVGAGI. The CDR3 is CASSLGQGRFTGELFF. CDR3 sequence (DNA): TGTGCCAGCAGTTTGGGACAGGGACGATTCACCGGGGAGCTGTTTTTT.